The clone carrying this TCR beta chain appeared once. The sample is drawn from a study of blood T cell repertoires in COVID-19. Study details: Italy, Spain and the United States were the sources of the convalescent and acute COVID-19 samples.

The CDR3 length is 16 residues. CDR1 and CDR2 from the germline V gene are MDHEN and SYDVKM. The V segment lost 5 bases and the J segment 0 bases; nucleotides outside the gene matches: 5. In the authors' methods: Estimation of nucleated cell counts relied on the amplification of reference gene primers. The protocol was immunoSEQ multiplex PCR, while the TCRdb copy is restricted to in-frame clones and leaves out a portion. That table gives V, J and clone size, and the DNA gave D and trimming. The profile shows about 70,000 clones, around 87% of them singletons. Patients from Seattle were sampled longitudinally, starting during active infection.

This receptor was obtained from a man in his forties with COVID-19, enrolled during active disease. This rearrangement joins TRBV28 to TRBJ2-2; 8 nucleotides align to TRBD2. The material sequenced was peripheral blood. The CDR3 DNA sequence: TGTGCCAGCAGTGCCACTAGCGGCGCGAACACCGGGGAGCTGTTTTTT. Protein: CASSATSGANTGELFF. The variable domain in full, with the rest retrieved from reference TRBV28 and TRBJ2-2, is DVKVTQSSRYLVKRTGEKVFLECVQDMDHENMFWYRQDPGLGLRLIYFSYDVKMKEKGDIPEGYSVSREKKERFSLILESASTNQTSMYLCASSATSGANTGELFFGEGSRLTVL.